The 9 T cell receptor beta chains below all came from one sample that was sequenced in a study of vaccination and CD4 T cells after COVID-19. The antigens these receptors bind are not known. Sample treatment: approximately nine-day PBMC culture with coronavirus spike peptide pools or control peptides (ViraFEST assay). Collection of the unexposed donor's CD4+ T cells took place before the COVID-19 pandemic (2011-2018). CD4+ T cells that had been cultured provided DNA sequenced with the Oncomine TCR Beta short-read assay. TCRdb ran MiXCR on the PCR reads and lists one entry per CDR3 protein. The sample yields about 7,200 distinct CDR3 sequences, roughly 33% seen once. Sequenced material: CD4+ T cells from blood, cultured in vitro. The receptors were sampled from a human donor in good health.

This chain links TRBV7-9 with TRBJ1-5; D is ambiguous. CDR1 is SEHNR, CDR2 FQNEAQ, per germline (reference sequence). V gave up 3 bases and J gave up 7 bases, with 10 bases separating them. The CDR3 has 13 residues. The CDR3 loop is CASSFEGGQPQHF. DNA of the CDR3: TGTGCCAGCAGCTTCGAGGGTGGGCAGCCCCAGCATTTT.

V and J are TRBV9 and TRBJ1-5, with a possible D match to TRBD1 (5 bases). The CDR3 totals 15 residues. The germline V gene has CDR1 SGDLS and CDR2 YYNGEE. Trimming took off 4 bases at V and 4 bases at J, with 15 bases between the two ends. The CDR3 DNA is TGTGCCAGCAGCCCACTAGGGACGGATAATCAGCCCCAGCATTTT. This codes for CASSPLGTDNQPQHF. Full variable domain (outside the CDR3, taken from reference TRBV9 and TRBJ1-5): DSGVTQTPKHLITATGQRVTLRCSPRSGDLSVYWYQQSLDQGLQFLIQYYNGEERAKGNILERFSAQQFPDLHSELNLSSLELGDSALYFCASSPLGTDNQPQHFGDGTRLSIL.

By frequency in the sample, this clonotype is medium-sized. The chain employs TRBV6-5 and TRBJ1-2; D is unclear. Trimming cost V 2 bases and J 6 bases, with 4 bases left between them. Germline CDR1 MNHEY, CDR2 SVGAGI. There are 11 residues in the CDR3. CDR3 nucleotide sequence: TGTGCCAGCAGTTACGGTGATGGCTACACCTTC. Protein product: CASSYGDGYTF.

The chain is built from TRBV5-1 and TRBJ2-2, with D possibly TRBD1 on 5 matching bases. This CDR3 comprises 15 residues. The V end lost 7 bases, the J end lost 1 base, and 14 bases lay between the germline ends. Germline CDR1 is SGHRS and CDR2 is YFSETQ. This chain's CDR3 is CASQSDSLNTGELFF. CDR3 bases: TGCGCCAGCCAAAGCGACAGCTTGAACACCGGGGAGCTGTTTTTT.

This chain links TRBV7-9 with TRBJ1-1; the D gene is possibly TRBD1 (5 bases). Germline CDR1 SEHNR, CDR2 FQNEAQ (reference sequence). V lost 5 bases to trimming and J lost 5 bases, with 15 bases between them. The CDR3 is made up of 14 amino acids. Here the CDR3 DNA reads TGTGCCAGCAGCCCCGGACGGGGGGAAACTGAAGCTTTCTTT. Translation gives CASSPGRGETEAFF. Full variable domain (outside the CDR3, taken from reference TRBV7-9 and TRBJ1-1): DTGVSQNPRHKITKRGQNVTFRCDPISEHNRLYWYRQTLGQGPEFLTYFQNEAQLEKSRLLSDRFSAERPKGSFSTLEIQRTEQGDSAMYLCASSPGRGETEAFFGQGTRLTVV.

The chain couples TRBV7-9 to TRBJ1-5; perhaps TRBD1 as D (5 bases). The CDR3 is 16 residues long. Germline lookup yields CDR1 SEHNR and CDR2 FQNEAQ (reference sequence). Trimming took 1 base from V and 4 from J, leaving 14 bases between them. This CDR3 is CASSLGWDGINQPQHF. CDR3 sequence (DNA): TGTGCCAGCAGCTTAGGTTGGGACGGAATAAATCAGCCCCAGCATTTT. Filled out from reference TRBV7-9 and TRBJ1-5, the complete variable domain reads DTGVSQNPRHKITKRGQNVTFRCDPISEHNRLYWYRQTLGQGPEFLTYFQNEAQLEKSRLLSDRFSAERPKGSFSTLEIQRTEQGDSAMYLCASSLGWDGINQPQHFGDGTRLSIL.

This clonotype occurred a few times. The chain couples TRBV25-1 to TRBJ1-2; 7 positions agree with TRBD1. CDR1 MGHDK and CDR2 SYGVNS come from the germline V gene. This CDR3 has 14 residues. V lost 7 bases, J lost 5 bases, and 10 bases stayed unmatched. Written as DNA, the CDR3 is TGTGCCAGCACCTCTTCAGGGGGATTTTATGGCTACACCTTC. Residues: CASTSSGGFYGYTF.

The chain recombines TRBV6-1 with TRBJ1-3, with no clear D. Per the germline V gene, CDR1 is MNHNS and CDR2 is SASEGT. The V end was cut by 6 bases, the J end by 0 bases, with 9 bases between. This CDR3 is built from 14 residues. In DNA, the CDR3 is TGTGCCAGCAGGAGGATTTACTCTGGAAACACCATATATTTT. Its protein is CASRRIYSGNTIYF.

This clonotype was detected a few times. The J gene is TRBJ2-2, the V gene TRBV6-1; D uncertain. The germline gives CDR1 MNHNS, CDR2 SASEGT. The ends were cut back, 8 bases at V and 5 bases at J, with 12 bases in the middle. CDR3 length: 13 amino acids. The CDR3 loop reads CASQTFGTGELFF. For the CDR3, the DNA is TGTGCCAGCCAGACGTTTGGGACCGGGGAGCTGTTTTTT.